This T cell receptor beta chain emerged from a study of cytomegalovirus exposure and HLA in healthy donors. For the study at large: Genetic ancestry analysis placed approximately 80% of the 350 to 500 donors that were genotyped in the Caucasian-associated cluster.

The PCR used 60 Vbeta and 13 Jbeta primers. Method: immunoSEQ multiplex PCR; TCRdb's copy keeps in-frame clones and lacks some. The table has about 140,000 clones, around 75% seen once. Germline loops: CDR1 MNHNS, CDR2 SASEGT. V lost 2 bases to trimming and J lost 7 bases, with 11 bases between them. The CDR3 has 13 residues. Regarding the study as a whole: Presence/absence analyses rested on an assumption that sequencing depth was roughly uniform across donors.

Comment on this clone: Its antigen is unidentified.

The chain couples TRBV6-1 to TRBJ1-2; the D is unclear. The TCR was taken from a female donor in good health and CMV-seronegative. Sequenced input: PBMCs. For the CDR3, the DNA is TGTGCCAGCAGTGAATTGACTGCTTCTGGCTACACCTTC. Amino acids: CASSELTASGYTF.